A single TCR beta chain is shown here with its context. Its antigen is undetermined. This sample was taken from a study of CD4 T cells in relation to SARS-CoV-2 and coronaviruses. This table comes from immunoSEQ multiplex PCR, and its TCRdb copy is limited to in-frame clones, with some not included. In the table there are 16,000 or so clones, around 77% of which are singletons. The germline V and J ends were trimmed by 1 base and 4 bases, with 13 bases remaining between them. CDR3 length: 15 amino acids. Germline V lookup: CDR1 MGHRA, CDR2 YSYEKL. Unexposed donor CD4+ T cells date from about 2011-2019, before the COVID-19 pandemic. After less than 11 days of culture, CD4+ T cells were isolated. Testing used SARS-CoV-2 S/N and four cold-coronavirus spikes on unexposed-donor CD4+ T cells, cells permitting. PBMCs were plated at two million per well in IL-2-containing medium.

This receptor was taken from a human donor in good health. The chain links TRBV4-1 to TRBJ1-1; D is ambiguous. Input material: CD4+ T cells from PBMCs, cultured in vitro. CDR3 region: CASSQGLAGVTEAFF. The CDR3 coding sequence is TGCGCCAGCAGCCAAGGTTTGGCTGGGGTCACTGAAGCTTTCTTT.